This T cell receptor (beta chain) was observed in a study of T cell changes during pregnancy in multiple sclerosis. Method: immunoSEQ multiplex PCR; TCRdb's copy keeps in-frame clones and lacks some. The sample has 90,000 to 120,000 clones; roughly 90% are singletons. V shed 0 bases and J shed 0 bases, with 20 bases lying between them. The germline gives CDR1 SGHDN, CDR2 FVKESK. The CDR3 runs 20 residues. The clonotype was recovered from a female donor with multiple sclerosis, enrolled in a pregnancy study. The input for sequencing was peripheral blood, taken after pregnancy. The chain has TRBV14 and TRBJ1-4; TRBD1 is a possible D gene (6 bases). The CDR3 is CASSQDSLQGRITTNEKLFF. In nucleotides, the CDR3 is TGTGCCAGCAGCCAAGATTCCCTGCAGGGGCGGATCACAACTAATGAAAAACTGTTTTTT.